This T cell receptor (beta chain) was found in a study of blood T cell repertoires in COVID-19. Assay: immunoSEQ multiplex PCR; the TCRdb copy retains only in-frame clones and omits some. The repertoire holds approximately 230,000 clones, with about 85% as singletons. This CDR3 is built from 13 residues. V lost 6 bases and J 6 bases, leaving 14 bases between the germline ends. CDR1 and CDR2 (germline): MDHEN, SYDVKM. The chain is built from TRBV28 and TRBJ1-1; D might be TRBD1 (5 bases). This receptor was identified in a man aged 18 to 30 with active or convalescent COVID-19. Sequenced: peripheral blood. Here the CDR3 reads CASRDPGSAEAFF. The DNA for the CDR3 is TGTGCCAGCAGGGACCCAGGGTCCGCTGAAGCTTTCTTT.